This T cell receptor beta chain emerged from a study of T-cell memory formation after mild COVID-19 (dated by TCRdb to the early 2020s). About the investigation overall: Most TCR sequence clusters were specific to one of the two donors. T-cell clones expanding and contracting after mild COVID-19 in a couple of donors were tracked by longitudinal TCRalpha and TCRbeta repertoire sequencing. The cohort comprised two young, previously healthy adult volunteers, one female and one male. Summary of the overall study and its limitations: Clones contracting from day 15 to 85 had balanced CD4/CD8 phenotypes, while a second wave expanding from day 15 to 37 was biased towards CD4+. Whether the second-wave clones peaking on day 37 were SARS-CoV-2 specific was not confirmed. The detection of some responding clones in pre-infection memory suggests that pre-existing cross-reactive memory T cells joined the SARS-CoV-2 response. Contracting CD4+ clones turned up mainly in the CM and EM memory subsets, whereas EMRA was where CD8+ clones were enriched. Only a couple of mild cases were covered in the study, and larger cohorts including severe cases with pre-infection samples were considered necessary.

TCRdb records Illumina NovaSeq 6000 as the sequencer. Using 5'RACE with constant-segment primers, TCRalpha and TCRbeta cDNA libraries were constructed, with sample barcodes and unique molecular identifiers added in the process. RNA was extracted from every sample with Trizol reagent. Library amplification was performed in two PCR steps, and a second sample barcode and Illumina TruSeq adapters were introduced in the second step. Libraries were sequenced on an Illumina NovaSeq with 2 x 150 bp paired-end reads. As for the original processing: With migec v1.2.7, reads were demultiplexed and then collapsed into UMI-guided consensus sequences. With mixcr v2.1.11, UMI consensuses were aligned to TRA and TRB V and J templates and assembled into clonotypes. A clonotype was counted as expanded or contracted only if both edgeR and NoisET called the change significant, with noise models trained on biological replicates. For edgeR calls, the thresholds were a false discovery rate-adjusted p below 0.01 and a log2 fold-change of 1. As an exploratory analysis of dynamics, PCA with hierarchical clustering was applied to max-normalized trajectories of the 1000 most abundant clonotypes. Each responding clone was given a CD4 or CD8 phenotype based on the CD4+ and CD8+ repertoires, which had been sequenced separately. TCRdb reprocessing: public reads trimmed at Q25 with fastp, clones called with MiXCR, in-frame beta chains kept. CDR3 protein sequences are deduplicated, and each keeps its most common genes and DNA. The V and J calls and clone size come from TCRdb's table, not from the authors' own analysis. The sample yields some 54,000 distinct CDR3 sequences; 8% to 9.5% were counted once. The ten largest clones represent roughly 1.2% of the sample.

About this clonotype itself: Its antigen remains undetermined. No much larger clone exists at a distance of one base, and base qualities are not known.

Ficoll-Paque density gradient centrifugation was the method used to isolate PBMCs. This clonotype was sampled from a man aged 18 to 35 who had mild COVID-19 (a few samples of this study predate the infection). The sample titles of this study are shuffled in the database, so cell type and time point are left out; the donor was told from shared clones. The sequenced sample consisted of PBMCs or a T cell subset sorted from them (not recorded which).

The CDR3 protein sequence reads: CASSYPPKTDVTF. The sequence in DNA is TGTGCCAGCAGTTATCCCCCGAAGACGGACGTCACCTTC. Here the chain combines TRBV6-6 and TRBJ1-2, with the D gene not clear enough to name. From a lookup of the germline V gene (reference sequence), CDR1 and CDR2 are MNHNY and SVGAGI. The V end loses 3 bases and the J end loses 13 bases, and a stretch of 18 bases separates them. The CDR3 measures 13 amino acids from cysteine to phenylalanine. Just CDR3 DNA is preserved here, 39 bases in frame from base 1.